The 4 T cell receptor beta chains presented below share a single source sample, sequenced in a study of type 1 regulatory T cells. In TCRdb, the reads were re-called with MiXCR into one record per CDR3 protein. The sample lists fewer than 20,000 distinct CDR3 sequences, 9.5% to 13% occurring once. Sequenced sample: CD4+ T cells, either the whole sample or a sorted fraction (not recorded which). The receptors shown here come from a human donor in good health.

By frequency in the sample, this clonotype is medium-sized. V gene TRBV20-1 combines with J gene TRBJ2-1; 9 nucleotides agree with TRBD2. The length of the CDR3 is 16 residues. The trim removed 3 bases at V and 6 bases at J, leaving 12 bases unmatched. Germline V CDR1 and CDR2: DFQATT, SNEGSKA (reference sequence). CDR3 DNA sequence: TGCAGTGCTAGGCTCGGGGTAGCGGGAGTCCCCAATGAGCAGTTCTTC. Encoded protein: CSARLGVAGVPNEQFF.

This clonotype counts as medium-sized. CDR3 nucleotides: TGTGCCACCAGTGACCCTACTCCGGGACTAGCGGGGGGCAGCTCCTACAATGAGCAGTTCTTC. This translates into CATSDPTPGLAGGSSYNEQFF. This chain uses TRBV24-1 with TRBJ2-1, with 15 bases lining up with TRBD2. V lost 4 bases, J lost 0 bases, and 12 bases stayed unmatched. The CDR3 is 21 residues long. Germline V CDR1 and CDR2: KGHDR, SFDVKD.

This clonotype was found many times. V usage is TRBV4-2 and J usage is TRBJ2-3; 7 positions agree with TRBD2. V was clipped by 4 bases and J by 3 bases; unmatched bases: 13. This CDR3 is built from 17 residues. Per the germline V gene, CDR1 is LGHNA and CDR2 is YNFKEQ. The CDR3 DNA is TGTGCCAGCAGCCCCCGTCCAAGGGGAGGGCCAACAGATACGCAGTATTTT. Its protein is CASSPRPRGGPTDTQYF.

The table lists this clonotype with many counts. This chain joins TRBV3-1 and TRBJ1-1, with a tentative D call TRBD1 (6 bases). V was trimmed by 4 bases and J by 3 bases, leaving 9 bases between them. Germline assignment: CDR1 LGHDT and CDR2 YNNKEL (reference sequence). The CDR3 contains 13 residues. The CDR3 sequence is CASSRAGDTEAFF. The CDR3 bases are TGTGCCAGCAGCCGAGCAGGGGACACTGAAGCTTTCTTT.